The next 24 T cell receptor beta chains were all read from a single sample in a study of T cells after posttransplantation cyclophosphamide. Profiled with immunoSEQ multiplex PCR; TCRdb holds only in-frame clones, not every one. The profile covers nearly 25,000 clones, none occurring a single time. Sequencing was performed on PBMCs. The receptors stem from a woman aged 50 to 65 in good health, CMV-negative, and a related stem cell transplant donor.

In its sample, this clone was seen many times. CDR3 DNA: TGCGCCAGCAGCCAGAATGGCGAAAAACTGTTTTTT. This sequence encodes CASSQNGEKLFF. J is TRBJ1-4 and V is TRBV4-3; D call uncertain. Germline assignment: CDR1 LGHNA and CDR2 YSLEER. Trimming shortened V by 3 bases and J by 8 bases, and 7 bases separated the two germline ends. The CDR3 is 12 residues long.

This clone has at least ten counts. The gene calls are TRBV15 and TRBJ2-7; the D is unclear. Germline V gives CDR1 LNHNV, CDR2 YYDKDF (reference sequence). V was cut by 9 bases and J by 0 bases, with 15 bases left in between. The CDR3 is 14 amino acids. The CDR3 reads CATDLKRGSYEQYF. DNA of the CDR3: TGTGCCACAGACCTAAAGCGAGGCTCCTACGAGCAGTACTTC.

This clone was seen many times. V usage is TRBV15 and J usage is TRBJ2-6; no definite D call. Per germline, CDR1 LNHNV and CDR2 YYDKDF (reference sequence). V was trimmed by 0 bases and J by 0 bases, leaving 21 bases between them. This CDR3 is 21 amino acids long. The CDR3 DNA is TGTGCCACCAGCAGAGATAACCCTGACACAGCTCTTTTCTCTGGGGCCAACGTCCTGACTTTC. Encoded protein: CATSRDNPDTALFSGANVLTF.

This clone was seen at least ten times. V usage is TRBV7-9 and J usage is TRBJ2-5, with a weak D call TRBD2 (6 bases). There are 17 residues in the CDR3. Germline V gene data show CDR1 as SEHNR and CDR2 as FQNEAQ (reference sequence). V lost 2 bases to trimming and J lost 5 bases, with 21 bases between them. The DNA for the CDR3 is TGTGCCAGCAGCTTAAGGAGAGCGGGTGGATTAGTGGAGACCCAGTACTTC. It specifies CASSLRRAGGLVETQYF.

The sample holds many counts of this clone. The rearrangement uses TRBV5-1 and TRBJ1-5; 8 nucleotides agree with TRBD1. There are 14 residues in the CDR3. The junction had 7 bases not matched to a gene; V was cut back by 4 bases and J by 7 bases. The germline V gene has CDR1 SGHRS and CDR2 YFSETQ. CDR3: CASSRAGGEQPQHF. The CDR3 nucleotides are TGCGCCAGCAGCCGTGCAGGGGGCGAGCAGCCCCAGCATTTT.

This clone was seen repeatedly, ten times or more. This chain uses TRBV7-8 with TRBJ1-2; 8 nucleotides line up with TRBD1. With V trimmed by 10 bases and J by 7 bases, 8 bases remained unmatched. From germline, CDR1 is SGHVS and CDR2 FQNEAQ. This CDR3 comprises 12 residues. CDR3 loop: CATHQGAGGYTF. As DNA, the CDR3 is TGTGCCACACACCAGGGGGCTGGTGGCTACACCTTC. Looking up the rest from reference TRBV7-8 and TRBJ1-2 gives the full variable domain: GAGVSQSPRYKVAKRGQDVALRCDPISGHVSLFWYQQALGQGPEFLTYFQNEAQLDKSGLPSDRFFAERPEGSVSTLKIQRTQQEDSAVYLCATHQGAGGYTFGSGTRLTVV.

This clone has a count of ten or more. The CDR3 sequence is CASSTRQQLYNEQFF. The CDR3 DNA follows: TGCGCCAGCAGCACTCGACAGCAACTCTACAATGAGCAGTTCTTC. The chain couples TRBV5-1 to TRBJ2-1; D might be TRBD1 (5 bases). This CDR3 comprises 15 residues. Per the germline V gene, CDR1 is SGHRS and CDR2 is YFSETQ. V lost 4 bases to trimming and J lost 3 bases, with 14 bases between them.

This clone was counted many times. The CDR3 nucleotides read TGTGCCAGTAGCCAACAGGGGGCCCTCTTCTCTGGGGCCAACGTCCTGACTTTC. Translated: CASSQQGALFSGANVLTF. V and J are TRBV19 and TRBJ2-6; the match to TRBD1 covers 9 bases. Trimming took 6 bases from V and 0 from J; bases not matched to a gene: 9. The germline gives CDR1 LNHDA, CDR2 SQIVND (reference sequence). The CDR3 is 18 residues long.

This clone was found many times. The chain joins TRBV6-5 to TRBJ1-1; 8 bases are shared with TRBD1. This CDR3 contains 15 residues. CDR1 MNHEY and CDR2 SVGAGI come from the germline V gene. V lost 6 bases and J lost 3; bases outside the gene matches: 9. CDR3 DNA sequence: TGTGCCAGCAGCATGGACAGGGAGGGTGACACTGAAGCTTTCTTT. Translation gives CASSMDREGDTEAFF.

Ten or more counts support this clone. The V and J genes are TRBV30 and TRBJ2-2; 11 bases are shared with TRBD1. The CDR3 length is 15 residues. Germline V gene lookup returns CDR1 GTSNPN and CDR2 SVGIG (reference sequence). After removal of 3 bases from V and 3 bases from J, the junction contained 3 bases not matched to a gene. The CDR3 region has the DNA TGTGCCTGGAGGGACAGGGGGCGGGACACCGGGGAGCTGTTTTTT. Its translation is CAWRDRGRDTGELFF.

In this sample, this clone turned up many times. The chain carries TRBV5-1 and TRBJ1-6, with unresolved D. This CDR3 spans 15 amino acids. The V end lost 1 base, the J end lost 8 bases, and 13 bases lay between the germline ends. Germline CDR1 is SGHRS and CDR2 is YFSETQ. CDR3 bases: TGCGCCAGCAGCTTGAGTTCGCAGCGGGATTCACCCCTCCACTTT. It translates to CASSLSSQRDSPLHF.

This clone was recorded many times. The chain uses TRBV19 and TRBJ2-3, with 8 bases fitting TRBD1. V shed 5 bases, J shed 7 bases, and the junction held 8 bases outside the gene matches. The CDR3 contains 14 residues. Germline CDR1 reads LNHDA; CDR2 reads SQIVND (reference sequence). The CDR3, as DNA: TGTGCCAGTAGTCGGGACAGGCGACCGAATACGCAGTATTTT. Its translation: CASSRDRRPNTQYF.

This clone came up a few times. One end of the junction fails to match germline, which may point to a read error. The chain carries TRBV20-1 and TRBJ2-5, with D uncertain. The J call may not be correct, given that the DNA end is closer to TRBJ2-7. Germline lookup yields CDR1 DFQATT and CDR2 SNEGSKA (reference sequence). CDR3 size: 11 residues. The CDR3 nucleotides read TGCGGTGCTAGTGTACCCACCGAGCAGTACTTC. It specifies CGASVPTEQYF.

The sample holds many counts of this clone. The chain recombines TRBV5-8 with TRBJ2-7; 7 bases agree with TRBD1. Trimming took 0 bases from V and 6 from J; bases not matched to a gene: 6. The germline V gene encodes CDR1 SGHTS and CDR2 YDEGEE. The CDR3 runs 14 residues. The CDR3 protein is CASSLGGRTGEQYF. CDR3 coding DNA: TGTGCCAGCAGCTTGGGGGGAAGGACAGGCGAGCAGTACTTC.

This clone was counted between two and nine times. The chain has TRBV28 and TRBJ2-5; D is perhaps TRBD2 (7 bases). With the DNA end fitting TRBJ2-7 better, the J assignment may be wrong. CDR3 length equals 16 residues. CDR1 is MDHEN, CDR2 SYDVKM, per germline. The CDR3 here is CASTENRGALYYEQYF. CDR3 nucleotide sequence: TGTGCCAGCACCGAAAACCGGGGGGCGCTTTATTACGAGCAGTACTTC.

This clone appeared many times. The CDR3 spells CATSRDRGQTYEQYF. The CDR3 DNA sequence: TGTGCCACGAGCCGCGACAGGGGACAAACCTACGAGCAGTACTTC. The chain combines TRBV10-3 with TRBJ2-7, with 8 bases identical to TRBD1. The germline V gene has CDR1 ENHRY and CDR2 SYGVKD. The trim removed 10 bases at V and 2 bases at J, leaving 13 bases unmatched. There are 15 residues in the CDR3.

This clone showed up many times. The chain couples TRBV6-5 to TRBJ2-5; D not certain. Germline V gene lookup returns CDR1 MNHEY and CDR2 SVGAGI. Trimming cost V 2 bases and J 1 base, with 8 bases left between them. This CDR3 contains 14 residues. The CDR3 sequence: CASSYGAVQETQYF. The CDR3 coding sequence is TGTGCCAGCAGTTACGGTGCGGTCCAAGAGACCCAGTACTTC.

This clone was observed at least ten times. This chain connects TRBV6-1 to TRBJ2-2, with 7 bases fitting TRBD2. CDR1 and CDR2 (germline): MNHNS, SASEGT. The V and J ends lost 2 bases and 5 bases, in that order; junction bases with no gene match: 5. This CDR3 spans 15 amino acids. CDR3: CASSERLAVTGELFF. The CDR3 DNA sequence: TGTGCCAGCAGTGAACGGCTAGCGGTTACCGGGGAGCTGTTTTTT.

This clone was found many times. V gene TRBV7-8 combines with J gene TRBJ2-1; TRBD1 might be the D (6 bases). Germline CDR1 is SGHVS and CDR2 is FQNEAQ. This CDR3 spans 15 amino acids. V lost 2 bases to trimming and J lost 0 bases, with 8 bases between them. For the CDR3, the DNA is TGTGCCAGCAGCTTACAGGGGCTCTCCTACAATGAGCAGTTCTTC. Its protein is CASSLQGLSYNEQFF.

This clone was detected ten times or more. The V call is TRBV6-4, the J call TRBJ2-7; D gene uncertain. Deletions cut 5 bases from V and 2 bases from J, with 22 bases between. This CDR3 contains 17 residues. CDR1 and CDR2 from the germline V gene are MRHNA and SNTAGT. DNA for the CDR3: TGTGCCAGCAGTCAACCAGAAACAGTCCATAGGACCTACGAGCAGTACTTC. Translation: CASSQPETVHRTYEQYF.

Of note for this clone: Only one base separates this from a far larger clonotype, so it likely reflects a read error. The chain carries TRBV5-1 and TRBJ2-5; 8 nucleotides align to TRBD2. V lost 4 bases to trimming and J lost 11 bases; unmatched junction nucleotides: 10. The length of the CDR3 is 13 residues. CDR1 and CDR2 (germline): SGHRS, YFSETQ. The CDR3 spells CASSTAGEGGQYF. Here the CDR3 DNA reads TGCGCCAGCAGCACAGCGGGAGAAGGCGGGCAGTACTTC.

This clone was picked up many times. This chain links TRBV19 with TRBJ2-3; 7 bases fit TRBD1. Germline V gene data show CDR1 as LNHDA and CDR2 as SQIVND (reference sequence). The junction had 4 bases not matched to a gene; V was cut back by 4 bases and J by 0 bases. The CDR3 has 15 residues. The CDR3 spells CASSTGTASTDTQYF. The CDR3, as DNA: TGTGCCAGTAGTACCGGGACAGCTAGCACAGATACGCAGTATTTT.

This clone was recorded many times. The gene calls are TRBV4-1 and TRBJ1-6; 9 bases are shared with TRBD1. This CDR3 is built from 16 residues. The trim removed 4 bases at V and 5 bases at J, leaving 6 bases unmatched. Germline CDR1 reads MGHRA; CDR2 reads YSYEKL. CDR3 nucleotides: TGCGCCAGCAGCCGACCCAGGACAGGGGATAATTCACCCCTCCACTTT. Its protein is CASSRPRTGDNSPLHF.

This clone was recorded a few times. V is TRBV5-4 and J is TRBJ2-5; D not certain. The tail of the sequence fits TRBJ2-7 better, so the J call may be wrong. In germline, CDR1 is SGHNT, CDR2 YYREEE (reference sequence). The CDR3 has 12 amino acids. CDR3 sequence reads: CASSLDVSEQYF. In nucleotides, the CDR3 is TGTGCCAGCAGCTTGGATGTCTCCGAGCAGTACTTC.